Listed below are T cell receptor beta chains from one sample, sequenced in a study of T cell repertoires in cytomegalovirus infection. The antigens of these receptors remain unknown. From the reads, TCRdb called clonotypes with MiXCR, one entry per CDR3 protein. The table includes about 350,000 distinct CDR3 sequences, roughly 36% detected once. The sequencing used cultured PBMCs, collected from culture after CMV antigen stimulation. These receptors all stem from a human donor in good health (CMV status not recorded). Some clones in this sample may be carry-over from other donors' samples. Each CDR3 is given with its conserved first and last residue.

v_gene,len,CDR3aa
TRBV7-2,18,CASSLALVGAANTGELFF
TRBV19,15,CASSINGQFNYGYTF
TRBV28,17,CASTTLLEREFPHEQYF
TRBV12-3/TRBV12-4,16,CASSTPGGGLVNEQFF
TRBV6-2/TRBV6-3,13,CASRSVNTGELFF
TRBV7-6,15,CASSPGLGPDYGYTF
TRBV7-1,13,CASSSQGDGGYTF
TRBV25-1,14,CASSEDWETGELFF
TRBV27,17,CASSLLVPGRSSYEQYF
TRBV2,14,CASSEEGASNGYTF
TRBV4-2,14,CASSPTRVDNEQFF
TRBV27,15,CASRRTSGIGGEQFF
TRBV7-2,16,CASSLVEGAGANVLTF
TRBV12-3/TRBV12-4,16,CASSPGLAGRRETQYF
TRBV6-2/TRBV6-3,16,CASSHLWTSGNNEQFF
TRBV28,14,CASSSPTTIETQYF
TRBV6-1,15,CASSEGGGGYNEQFF
TRBV12-3/TRBV12-4,16,CASSPPRQGLVGELFF
TRBV7-8,16,CASSPSLGDIYNEQFF
TRBV24-1,15,CATSGAGGPNTEAFF
TRBV4-2,15,CASSQEASGYNEQFF
TRBV6-6,16,CASSNSGSLSYNEQFF